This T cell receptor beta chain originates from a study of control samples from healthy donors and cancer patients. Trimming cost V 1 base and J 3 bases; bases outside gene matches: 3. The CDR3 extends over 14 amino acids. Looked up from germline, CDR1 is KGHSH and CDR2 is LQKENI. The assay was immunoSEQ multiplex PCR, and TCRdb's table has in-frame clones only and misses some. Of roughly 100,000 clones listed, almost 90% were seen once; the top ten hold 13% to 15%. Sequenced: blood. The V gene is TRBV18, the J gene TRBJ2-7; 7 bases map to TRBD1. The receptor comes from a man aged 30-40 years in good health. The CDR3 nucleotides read TGTGCCAGCTCACCACGCTCAGGGGGCTACGAGCAGTACTTC. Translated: CASSPRSGGYEQYF. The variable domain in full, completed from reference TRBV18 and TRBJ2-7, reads NAGVMQNPRHLVRRRGQEARLRCSPMKGHSHVYWYRQLPEEGLKFMVYLQKENIIDESGMPKERFSAEFPKEGPSILRIQQVVRGDSAAYFCASSPRSGGYEQYFGPGTRLTVT.